Following are 24 T cell receptor beta chains from one sample sequenced in a study of monozygotic twins with cystic fibrosis (dated by TCRdb to 2020 to 2022). The library was made by the immunoSEQ multiplex PCR assay. In its TCRdb copy, this immuneACCESS table keeps in-frame sequences only and misses some clones. Where compared with another copy, unresolved V genes explain less than half of these, and the others have no known cause. Present in this sample are tens of thousands of clones, just over 65% of which were seen just once. The top ten constitute around 0.78% of the sample. The sample was blood. The receptors stem from a girl aged 10-17 years with cystic fibrosis.

The chain employs TRBV25-1 and TRBJ2-3; 10 bases map to TRBD2. V lost 3 bases to trimming and J lost 9 bases; unmatched junction nucleotides: 6. This CDR3 region has 14 residues. Per germline, CDR1 MGHDK and CDR2 SYGVNS. The DNA for the CDR3 is TGTGCCAGCAGTGATCCAGGGACTAGCGCCACGCAGTATTTT. Amino acids: CASSDPGTSATQYF.

This clone came up a few times. The chain uses TRBV2 and TRBJ1-1; D is undetermined. Between the trimmed V and J ends, which lost 7 bases and 5 bases, there was a span of 8 bases. Germline-derived CDR1 and CDR2 are SNHLY and FYNNEI. The CDR3 contains 11 residues. The CDR3 loop is CASTDGTEAFF. In DNA form, the CDR3 reads TGTGCCAGCACCGATGGAACTGAAGCTTTCTTT. The whole variable domain, remainder taken from reference TRBV2 and TRBJ1-1, is EPEVTQTPSHQVTQMGQEVILRCVPISNHLYFYWYRQILGQKVEFLVSFYNNEISEKSEIFDDQFSVERPDGSNFTLKIRSTKLEDSAMYFCASTDGTEAFFGQGTRLTVV.

The gene calls are TRBV29-1 and TRBJ2-1; 8 bases are shared with TRBD2. Germline V gives CDR1 SQVTM, CDR2 ANQGSEA. Trimming took 5 bases from V and 8 from J; bases not matched to a gene: 11. The CDR3 has 14 amino acids. The CDR3 DNA follows: TGCAGCGTTAAAACACGACTAGCGAATGATGAGCAGTTCTTC. Protein: CSVKTRLANDEQFF.

The V and J genes are TRBV6-5 and TRBJ2-3; perhaps D is TRBD1 or TRBD2 (7 bases each). The CDR3 loop spans 14 amino acids. The germline CDR1 and CDR2 sequences are MNHEY and SVGAGI. V was clipped by 2 bases and J by 9 bases, with 15 bases between them. DNA for the CDR3: TGTGCCAGCAGTTACGGGACAGCGACTAGCACGCAGTATTTT. Its translation: CASSYGTATSTQYF.

Only one count was recorded for this clone. This chain links TRBV6-5 with TRBJ2-6; maybe TRBD1 (5 bases). CDR1 and CDR2 (germline): MNHEY, SVGAGI. V was cut by 4 bases and J by 3 bases, with 10 bases left in between. The CDR3 extends over 15 amino acids. CDR3 DNA sequence: TGTGCCAGCAGTTTCAGGGTCGGTGGGGCCAACGTCCTGACTTTC. This encodes CASSFRVGGANVLTF.

This clone was picked up one time. The chain is built from TRBV9 and TRBJ2-2; 9 bases are a match to TRBD2. The CDR3 covers 17 residues. CDR1 and CDR2 (germline): SGDLS, YYNGEE. V gave up 4 bases and J gave up 7 bases; unmatched junction bases: 14. The CDR3 sequence is CASSPTRVISGSGELFF. CDR3 sequence (DNA): TGTGCCAGCAGCCCGACCAGGGTGATTAGCGGGAGCGGGGAGCTGTTTTTT.

The chain has TRBV9 and TRBJ2-3; tentatively, D is TRBD2 (6 bases). Deletions cut 2 bases from V and 2 bases from J, with 12 bases between. This CDR3 spans 15 amino acids. Per the germline V gene, CDR1 is SGDLS and CDR2 is YYNGEE. The CDR3 nucleotides are TGTGCCAGCAGCGTTGGCGGGGAGCCCACAGATACGCAGTATTTT. It yields the protein CASSVGGEPTDTQYF.

The chain recombines TRBV5-1 with TRBJ2-7, with 7 bases that match TRBD1. There are 13 residues in the CDR3. J gave up 5 bases and V 3 bases, and 5 bases lay outside the gene matches. Germline CDR1 is SGHRS and CDR2 is YFSETQ. The CDR3 spells CASSSGGLDEQYF. CDR3 nucleotides: TGCGCCAGCAGCTCAGGGGGTCTCGACGAGCAGTACTTC.

The chain carries TRBV13 and TRBJ1-3; possible D gene TRBD1, 6 bases. The CDR3 is 16 amino acids. V was trimmed by 3 bases and J by 3 bases, leaving 15 bases between them. CDR1 PRHDT and CDR2 FYEKMQ come from the germline V gene (reference sequence). The CDR3 sequence: CASSFLSGGGGNTIYF. The CDR3 nucleotides read TGTGCCAGCAGCTTTCTTTCTGGGGGCGGTGGAAACACCATATATTTT. Filled out from reference TRBV13 and TRBJ1-3, the complete variable domain reads AAGVIQSPRHLIKEKRETATLKCYPIPRHDTVYWYQQGPGQDPQFLISFYEKMQSDKGSIPDRFSAQQFSDYHSELNMSSLELGDSALYFCASSFLSGGGGNTIYFGEGSWLTVV.

This clone was seen just once. In nucleotides, the CDR3 is TGTGCCAGCAGCGCGGGGAGGCCCCCTAATGAAAAACTGTTTTTT. Protein: CASSAGRPPNEKLFF. The gene calls are TRBV9 and TRBJ1-4, with D unresolved. The CDR3 runs 15 residues. V shed 3 bases and J shed 3 bases, with 12 bases lying between them. Germline-derived CDR1 and CDR2 are SGDLS and YYNGEE.

V usage is TRBV6-6 and J usage is TRBJ2-1; possibly TRBD2 for D (7 bases). The CDR3 has 15 amino acids. The germline CDR1 and CDR2 sequences are MNHNY and SVGAGI (reference sequence). With 7 bases removed from V and 3 bases from J, the gap between germline ends came to 16 bases. Here the CDR3 DNA reads TGTGCCAGCATAAAGAGCGGGACAATCTACAATGAGCAGTTCTTC. Protein sequence: CASIKSGTIYNEQFF.

The chain recombines TRBV5-6 with TRBJ2-3; the D is unclear. Germline values: CDR1 SGHDT, CDR2 YYEEEE. Trimming cost V 0 bases and J 5 bases, with 7 bases left between them. This CDR3 spans 13 amino acids. The CDR3 DNA reads TGTGCCAGCAGCTTGGAGTTTGTAGATACGCAGTATTTT. Translated, it gives CASSLEFVDTQYF.

The rearrangement joins TRBV6-5 to TRBJ2-1, with 14 nucleotides matching TRBD2. This CDR3 spans 16 amino acids. The germline gives CDR1 MNHEY, CDR2 SVGAGI. With V trimmed by 4 bases and J by 7 bases, 6 bases remained unmatched. CDR3 residues: CASSSPGTSGRNEQFF. The CDR3 region has the DNA TGTGCCAGCAGTTCTCCCGGGACTAGCGGGAGAAATGAGCAGTTCTTC.

This clone showed up just a few times. The CDR3 DNA follows: TGTGCCAGTAGTACACACAGGATAGAGGAAAAACTGTTTTTT. Its protein product is CASSTHRIEEKLFF. This chain connects TRBV19 to TRBJ1-4, with a tentative D call TRBD1 (5 bases). The V end lost 4 bases, the J end lost 8 bases, and 14 bases lay between the germline ends. The germline V gene has CDR1 LNHDA and CDR2 SQIVND (reference sequence). This CDR3 spans 14 amino acids.

The gene calls are TRBV5-6 and TRBJ2-6, with 8 bases matching TRBD1. The CDR3 has 16 amino acids. Germline V lookup: CDR1 SGHDT, CDR2 YYEEEE. The V and J ends lost 2 bases and 9 bases, in that order; junction bases with no gene match: 10. The CDR3 sequence: CASSFLTDRGGNVLTF. As DNA, the CDR3 is TGTGCCAGCAGCTTCCTCACTGACAGGGGAGGCAACGTCCTGACTTTC.

This clone was counted a single time. J is TRBJ2-3 and V is TRBV29-1; the match to TRBD2 covers 8 bases. Germline V gene data show CDR1 as SQVTM and CDR2 as ANQGSEA. The junction had 9 bases not matched to a gene; V was cut back by 4 bases and J by 3 bases. The CDR3 consists of 15 residues. The CDR3 region is CSVAGAGVWTDTQYF. The CDR3, as DNA: TGCAGCGTTGCGGGAGCGGGAGTTTGGACAGATACGCAGTATTTT.

The J gene is TRBJ1-5, the V gene TRBV15; D remains unclear. The CDR3 runs to 15 residues. Trimming took off 2 bases at V and 4 bases at J, with 12 bases between the two ends. The germline V gene encodes CDR1 LNHNV and CDR2 YYDKDF (reference sequence). This chain's CDR3 is CATSRSGGVNQPQHF. Here the CDR3 DNA reads TGTGCCACCAGCAGATCCGGAGGAGTAAATCAGCCCCAGCATTTT.

This clone showed up just a few times. This chain joins TRBV11-2 and TRBJ2-7; 7 bases line up with TRBD2. This CDR3 is built from 13 residues. With 4 bases clipped from V and 2 bases from J, the junction kept 2 bases outside the gene matches. Germline values: CDR1 SGHAT, CDR2 FQNNGV. CDR3 sequence: CASSYGGAYEQYF. Written as DNA, the CDR3 is TGTGCCAGCAGCTATGGGGGGGCCTACGAGCAGTACTTC.

J is TRBJ1-2 and V is TRBV29-1, with no clear D. V was shortened by 1 base and J by 7 bases, with 13 bases between the two germline ends. CDR1 is SQVTM and CDR2 is ANQGSEA in the germline V gene. CDR3 length: 13 residues. The DNA of the CDR3 is TGCAGCGTTGAAGGGATCTTCGAAACTGGCTACACCTTC. Amino acid sequence: CSVEGIFETGYTF.

The rearrangement joins TRBV6-5 to TRBJ2-3; TRBD2 matches 7 bases. The V segment lost 5 bases and the J segment 2 bases; nucleotides outside the gene matches: 4. The CDR3 is made up of 14 amino acids. The germline gives CDR1 MNHEY, CDR2 SVGAGI. The CDR3 loop is CASSSGIITDTQYF. CDR3 in DNA: TGTGCCAGCAGTAGCGGGATTATCACAGATACGCAGTATTTT.

As DNA, the CDR3 is TGTGCCAGCAGTAAAAGCTCTGGGGCCAACGTCCTGACTTTC. Residues: CASSKSSGANVLTF. This sequence joins TRBV27 and TRBJ2-6, with D unresolved. The V end lost 5 bases, the J end lost 0 bases, and 5 bases lay between the germline ends. Per the germline V gene, CDR1 is MNHEY and CDR2 is SMNVEV (reference sequence). The CDR3 spans 14 residues.

CDR3 DNA sequence: TGTGCCAGTACCCGGCCTCTAGATACGCAGTATTTT. Protein product: CASTRPLDTQYF. V usage is TRBV6-1 and J usage is TRBJ2-3; no firm D call. V lost 9 bases and J 5 bases, leaving 12 bases between the germline ends. The CDR3 spans 12 residues. Per the germline V gene, CDR1 is MNHNS and CDR2 is SASEGT.

This chain uses TRBV2 with TRBJ1-2; 7 bases are a match to TRBD1. This CDR3 region has 13 residues. V lost 6 bases and J lost 4; bases outside the gene matches: 5. Per germline, CDR1 SNHLY and CDR2 FYNNEI. The CDR3 is CASSRQGGYGYTF. The CDR3 DNA is TGTGCCAGCAGCCGACAGGGTGGCTATGGCTACACCTTC.

This chain joins TRBV18 and TRBJ2-1; D gene ambiguous. This CDR3 region has 14 residues. Looked up from germline, CDR1 is KGHSH and CDR2 is LQKENI. The V end lost 1 base, the J end lost 4 bases, and 8 bases lay between the germline ends. The CDR3 is CASSPLDFYNEQFF. The CDR3 DNA reads TGTGCCAGCTCACCACTCGACTTTTACAATGAGCAGTTCTTC.